Detailed here is one T cell receptor beta chain. This sample is drawn from a study of blood T cell repertoires in COVID-19. Profiling relied on immunoSEQ multiplex PCR, and the TCRdb table lists in-frame clones only, not all of them. Of under 130,000 clones listed, about 75% are singletons. The V and J ends lost 2 bases and 9 bases respectively, with 21 bases between them. The CDR3 is 16 residues long. CDR1 MDHEN and CDR2 SYDVKM come from the germline V gene. The sequenced material came from peripheral blood. This chain connects TRBV28 to TRBJ2-3; tentatively, D is TRBD2 (6 bases). The source is a man of 80 years or more with acute or convalescent COVID-19. CDR3 sequence reads: CASSLRDSTTLGTQYF. CDR3 nucleotides: TGTGCCAGCAGTTTACGGGACTCGACCACCTTGGGGACGCAGTATTTT.